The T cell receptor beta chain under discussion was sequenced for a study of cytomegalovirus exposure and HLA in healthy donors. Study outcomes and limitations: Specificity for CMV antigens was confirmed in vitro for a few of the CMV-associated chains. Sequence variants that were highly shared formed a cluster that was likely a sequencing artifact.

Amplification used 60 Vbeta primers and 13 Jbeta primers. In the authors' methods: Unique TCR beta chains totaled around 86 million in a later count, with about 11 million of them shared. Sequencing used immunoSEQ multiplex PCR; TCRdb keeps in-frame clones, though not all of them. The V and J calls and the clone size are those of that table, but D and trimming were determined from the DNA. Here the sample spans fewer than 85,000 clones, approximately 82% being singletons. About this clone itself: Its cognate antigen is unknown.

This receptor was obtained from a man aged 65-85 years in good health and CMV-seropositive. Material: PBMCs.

CDR3 DNA sequence: TGCGCCAGCAGCCAATCTCGTAGCGGGGGTCACATTCAGTACTTC. Its protein product is CASSQSRSGGHIQYF. The chain employs TRBV4-3 and TRBJ2-4; 9 nucleotides agree with TRBD2. This CDR3 contains 15 residues. J lost 8 bases, V lost 2 bases, and 7 bases had no gene match. Germline CDR1 and CDR2: LGHNA and YSLEER.